Below, one T cell receptor beta chain is given with its context. The target antigen is unknown. Trimming took 6 bases from V and 5 from J, leaving 13 bases between them. Germline V gene data show CDR1 as MDHEN and CDR2 as SYDVKM. There are 14 residues in the CDR3. This sample was taken from a study of cytomegalovirus exposure and HLA in healthy donors. Regarding the study as a whole: Later genetic work tied a missense DCLRE1C variant to beta-chain V and J trimming. Most of the TCR beta V segments (in an earlier analysis) were productive either about 87% or about 30% of the time.

The study ran its PCR with 60 Vbeta and 13 Jbeta primers. Measured with immunoSEQ multiplex PCR; TCRdb has only the in-frame clones, and not every one. The data contain some 150,000 clones, more than 70% of them singletons. This TCR derives from a woman between 40 and 55 years old in good health and CMV-seronegative. Sequencing used PBMCs. The rearrangement joins TRBV28 to TRBJ2-2; D perhaps matches TRBD1 (5 bases). CDR3 bases: TGTGCCAGCAGCCCACAGGACGTAACCGGGGAGCTGTTTTTT. Translating it yields CASSPQDVTGELFF.